The 11 T cell receptor beta chains listed next were all sequenced from one sample in a study of control samples from healthy donors and cancer patients. The repertoire was sequenced with immunoSEQ multiplex PCR; TCRdb's copy has only in-frame clones and lacks some. The data show approximately 120,000 clones, about 92% seen once. The sample taken for sequencing was PBMCs. Receptors were obtained from a man older than 75 with head and neck cancer.

This clone was seen a single time. This chain uses TRBV15 with TRBJ1-5, with D tentatively TRBD1 (5 bases). The V end was cut by 10 bases, the J end by 1 base, with 8 bases between. Germline lookup yields CDR1 LNHNV and CDR2 YYDKDF (reference sequence). This CDR3 comprises 12 residues. In DNA form, the CDR3 reads TGTGCCAGCCGGGACAGCAATCAGCCCCAGCATTTT. Translating gives CASRDSNQPQHF.

This clone showed up just once. The chain recombines TRBV9 with TRBJ2-5; D ambiguous. V was cut by 2 bases and J by 2 bases, with 10 bases left in between. CDR1 and CDR2 from the germline V gene are SGDLS and YYNGEE. This CDR3 is 14 amino acids long. CDR3 sequence: CASSVGRSQETQYF. Here the CDR3 DNA reads TGTGCCAGCAGCGTCGGACGAAGTCAAGAGACCCAGTACTTC.

The rearrangement joins TRBV5-1 to TRBJ2-5; 10 nucleotides match TRBD2. With V trimmed by 0 bases and J by 5 bases, 10 bases remained unmatched. CDR1 is SGHRS and CDR2 is YFSETQ in the germline V gene. The CDR3 contains 17 residues. CDR3 protein: CASSLGTGLAGVETQYF. CDR3 coding DNA: TGCGCCAGCAGCTTGGGGACGGGTCTAGCGGGAGTGGAGACCCAGTACTTC. The full variable domain, completed using reference TRBV5-1 and TRBJ2-5, is KAGVTQTPRYLIKTRGQQVTLSCSPISGHRSVSWYQQTPGQGLQFLFEYFSETQRNKGNFPGRFSGRQFSNSRSEMNVSTLELGDSALYLCASSLGTGLAGVETQYFGPGTRLLVL.

In this sample, this clone turned up once. V and J are TRBV4-1 and TRBJ1-5; unclear D gene. Trimming left V 0 bases short and J 0 bases short, with 12 bases between. Germline CDR1 is MGHRA and CDR2 is YSYEKL. The CDR3 is 17 residues long. The CDR3 loop is CASSQDWAVNSNQPQHF. Here the CDR3 DNA reads TGCGCCAGCAGCCAAGATTGGGCAGTGAATAGCAATCAGCCCCAGCATTTT.

The chain has TRBV6-2 or TRBV6-3 and TRBJ2-4; D remains ambiguous. Per the germline V gene, CDR1 is MNHEY and CDR2 is SVGEGT. This CDR3 contains 15 residues. Deletions cut 2 bases from V and 0 bases from J, with 8 bases between. CDR3 coding DNA: TGTGCCAGCAGTTACAGGACCATAGCCAAAAACATTCAGTACTTC. Translation: CASSYRTIAKNIQYF.

The gene calls are TRBV6-1 and TRBJ1-2; D not resolved. Germline-derived CDR1 and CDR2 are MNHNS and SASEGT. CDR3 size: 15 residues. Trimming took 1 base from V and 2 from J, leaving 11 bases between them. CDR3 residues: CASSEVGSLNYGYTF. For the CDR3, the DNA is TGTGCCAGCAGTGAAGTGGGCAGCCTCAACTATGGCTACACCTTC.

V gene TRBV15 combines with J gene TRBJ1-2; D ambiguous. The CDR3 extends over 12 amino acids. Germline V lookup: CDR1 LNHNV, CDR2 YYDKDF (reference sequence). V gave up 0 bases and J gave up 5 bases, with 4 bases separating them. The CDR3 reads CATSRDSYGYTF. For the CDR3, the DNA is TGTGCCACCAGCAGAGACAGTTATGGCTACACCTTC.

This clone was detected only once. The chain employs TRBV4-3 and TRBJ1-1; D perhaps matches TRBD1 (5 bases). Germline CDR1 reads LGHNA; CDR2 reads YSLEER. V was clipped by 0 bases and J by 12 bases, with 14 bases between them. The CDR3 loop spans 13 amino acids. CDR3 in amino acids: CASSQDRKGTSFF. The CDR3 bases are TGCGCCAGCAGCCAAGATAGAAAGGGGACTTCTTTCTTT.

A single count supports this clone. This sequence joins TRBV18 and TRBJ2-3, with D maybe TRBD2 (5 bases). V shed 3 bases and J shed 1 base, with 8 bases lying between them. The CDR3 has 14 residues. Germline CDR1 KGHSH, CDR2 LQKENI. CDR3 in DNA: TGTGCCAGCTCACCCGACTATCGCACAGATACGCAGTATTTT. Translated, it gives CASSPDYRTDTQYF.

This chain connects TRBV6-5 to TRBJ2-2; D unclear. The V end was cut by 6 bases, the J end by 6 bases, with 17 bases between. This CDR3 comprises 15 residues. In germline, CDR1 is MNHEY, CDR2 SVGAGI. CDR3 sequence (DNA): TGTGCCAGCAGGCCGACCTCATTTAGTGCCGGGGAGCTGTTTTTT. Translated, it gives CASRPTSFSAGELFF.

The V call is TRBV30, the J call TRBJ2-5; D is uncertain. This CDR3 is built from 14 residues. Germline lookup yields CDR1 GTSNPN and CDR2 SVGIG (reference sequence). V was trimmed by 0 bases and J by 1 base, leaving 9 bases between them. DNA of the CDR3: TGTGCCTGGAGTGTAGATTGGGGCCAAGAGACCCAGTACTTC. It codes for CAWSVDWGQETQYF.